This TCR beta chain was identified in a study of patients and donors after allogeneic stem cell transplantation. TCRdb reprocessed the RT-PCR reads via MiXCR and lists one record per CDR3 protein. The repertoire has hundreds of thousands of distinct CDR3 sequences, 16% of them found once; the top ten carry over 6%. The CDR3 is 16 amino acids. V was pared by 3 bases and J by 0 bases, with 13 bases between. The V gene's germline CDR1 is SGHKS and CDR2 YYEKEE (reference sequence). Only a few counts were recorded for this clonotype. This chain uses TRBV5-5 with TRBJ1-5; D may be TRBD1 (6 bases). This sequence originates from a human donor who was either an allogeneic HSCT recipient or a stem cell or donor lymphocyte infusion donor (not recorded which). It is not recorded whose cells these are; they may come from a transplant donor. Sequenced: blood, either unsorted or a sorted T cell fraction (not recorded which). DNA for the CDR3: TGTGCCAGCAGCTCTACAGGGCGCGATAGCAATCAGCCCCAGCATTTT. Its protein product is CASSSTGRDSNQPQHF.